The clone carrying this T cell receptor (beta chain) was recorded once. Its antigen is as yet unknown. The sample is drawn from a study of blood T cells in healthy people across ages. Next came a second PCR, run for about 7 to 12 cycles, which used a sample-barcoded 5' primer along with a J-beta primer mix. TCRdb used MiXCR to reprocess the 5' RACE reads, holding one entry per CDR3 protein. The sample records about 1.4 million distinct CDR3 sequences, almost 60% being singletons. The study, taken as a whole, reports: Higher diversity and more naive CD4+ cells were features of long-lived donors, compared to aged donors.

V was pared by 7 bases and J by 1 base, with 11 bases between. CDR3 length: 13 amino acids. The germline V gene has CDR1 SQVTM and CDR2 ANQGSEA. The chain links TRBV29-1 to TRBJ2-4; D is uncertain. Source material: blood. This clonotype originated in a man between 18 and 29 years old in good health. CDR3 bases: TGCAGCGCTGTAGGGCTGGCCAAAAACATTCAGTACTTC. Its protein is CSAVGLAKNIQYF.